A selection of T cell receptor beta chains follows, all from one sample in a study of cytomegalovirus exposure and HLA in healthy donors. This table comes from immunoSEQ multiplex PCR, and its TCRdb copy is limited to in-frame clones, with some not included. Here the sample spans 150,000 to 200,000 clones, about 90% being singletons. Sequences were obtained from PBMCs. Receptor source: a woman aged 25 to 39 in good health and CMV-seronegative. CDR3s include the opening cysteine and the closing phenylalanine or tryptophan. The D gene is left open where the match is weak. The size entry is marked missing in some rows and otherwise reads once, few, many or a size class.

TRBV13	-	TRBJ2-7	-	CASSALHYEQYF	TGTGCCAGCAGCGCTCTCCACTACGAGCAGTACTTC
TRBV7-2	-	TRBJ1-1	-	CASSLHQSAEAFF	TGTGCCAGCAGCTTACATCAGTCAGCTGAAGCTTTCTTT
TRBV4-1	TRBD1	TRBJ1-2	-	CASSQWTGGNGYTF	TGCGCCAGCAGCCAATGGACAGGGGGAAACGGCTACACCTTC
TRBV18	-	TRBJ2-7	once	CASSGSGVSEQYF	TGTGCCAGCTCGGGTAGCGGAGTCTCCGAGCAGTACTTC
TRBV27	TRBD2	TRBJ2-1	once	CASSSSLGRGGNEQFF	TGTGCCAGCAGTTCCTCATTGGGCCGCGGGGGGAATGAGCAGTTCTTC
TRBV7-2	-	TRBJ2-3	-	CASSSPYVGDTQYF	TGTGCCAGCAGCTCCCCCTACGTTGGAGATACGCAGTATTTT
TRBV7-9	-	TRBJ2-5	once	CASSSSQETQYF	TGTGCCAGCAGCTCGTCCCAAGAGACCCAGTACTTC
TRBV5-4	-	TRBJ2-2	-	CASSLGRRDTGELFF	TGTGCCAGCAGCTTGGGGCGGCGTGACACCGGGGAGCTGTTTTTT
TRBV5-4	-	TRBJ2-1	-	CASSLWHSYNEQFF	TGTGCCAGCAGCTTGTGGCACAGCTACAATGAGCAGTTCTTC
TRBV6-4	TRBD2	TRBJ2-6	-	CASSGGGLGANVLTF	TGTGCCAGCAGTGGCGGGGGGCTCGGGGCCAACGTCCTGACTTTC
TRBV6-5	TRBD2	TRBJ2-2	-	CASSLAGANTGELFF	TGTGCCAGCAGTTTAGCGGGGGCGAACACCGGGGAGCTGTTTTTT
TRBV7-2	TRBD1	TRBJ2-7	-	CASSRDRALSYEQYF	TGTGCCAGCAGCCGAGACAGGGCCCTCTCCTACGAGCAGTACTTC
TRBV28	-	TRBJ1-2	-	CASTGPNYGYTF	TGTGCCTCAACCGGGCCTAACTATGGCTACACCTTC
TRBV30	TRBD2	TRBJ2-5	-	CAWRVTGTSPWETQYF	TGTGCCTGGAGAGTGACCGGGACTAGCCCCTGGGAGACCCAGTACTTC
TRBV27	TRBD2	TRBJ2-7	-	CASSLGGGRLSYEQYF	TGTGCCAGCAGTTTGGGTGGCGGGAGGTTATCCTACGAGCAGTACTTC
TRBV9	-	TRBJ2-7	-	CASSVGKETYEQYF	TGTGCCAGCAGCGTAGGGAAGGAAACCTACGAGCAGTACTTC
TRBV4-3	-	TRBJ1-1	-	CASSQDPRGVTEAFF	TGCGCCAGCAGCCAGGACCCTCGGGGGGTCACTGAAGCTTTCTTT
TRBV30	-	TRBJ1-1	-	CAWSAFRGTEAFF	TGTGCCTGGAGTGCCTTTAGGGGCACTGAAGCTTTCTTT
TRBV7-2	TRBD1	TRBJ1-5	once	CASSLSQGALNQPQHF	TGTGCCAGCAGCTTATCGCAGGGGGCCCTGAATCAGCCCCAGCATTTT
TRBV5-1	TRBD1	TRBJ2-5	once	CASSGQGAIGETQYF	TGCGCCAGCAGCGGGCAGGGGGCCATTGGAGAGACCCAGTACTTC
TRBV29-1	-	TRBJ1-4	once	CSVAGTAEKLFF	TGCAGCGTTGCAGGGACCGCGGAAAAACTGTTTTTT
TRBV5-6	-	TRBJ2-2	-	CASSPGMGSGELFF	TGTGCCAGCAGCCCGGGGATGGGGTCCGGGGAGCTGTTTTTT
TRBV2	-	TRBJ2-1	-	CASSALAPYNEQFF	TGTGCCAGCAGTGCGCTAGCACCCTACAATGAGCAGTTCTTC
TRBV9	TRBD1	TRBJ2-5	-	CASSGWHPGDRGHGTQYF	TGTGCCAGCAGCGGCTGGCACCCTGGGGACAGGGGGCATGGGACCCAGTACTTC
TRBV7-9	-	TRBJ2-5	once	CASSLAGGAGQETQYF	TGTGCCAGCAGCTTAGCGGGGGGCGCGGGTCAGGAGACCCAGTACTTC
TRBV28	-	TRBJ1-1	-	CASRQNTEAFF	TGTGCCAGCAGACAGAACACTGAAGCTTTCTTT
TRBV12-1	-	TRBJ2-2	-	CASNPGRPNTGELFF	TGTGCCAGCAATCCCGGACGGCCGAACACCGGGGAGCTGTTTTTT
TRBV5-4	-	TRBJ2-1	-	CASSLKSVYNEQFF	TGTGCCAGCAGCTTGAAGAGCGTCTACAATGAGCAGTTCTTC
TRBV11-2	-	TRBJ1-2	-	CASRGLRDYGYTF	TGTGCCAGCAGGGGGTTGAGGGATTATGGCTACACCTTC
TRBV5-3	-	TRBJ2-7	-	CARSLAALGEQYF	TGTGCCAGAAGCTTGGCGGCCCTCGGGGAGCAGTACTTC
TRBV27	TRBD1	TRBJ1-5	-	CASSLSRTGFQPQHF	TGTGCCAGCAGTTTATCGAGGACAGGGTTCCAGCCCCAGCATTTT
TRBV15	TRBD1	TRBJ2-1	-	CATSARTGDNEQFF	TGTGCCACCAGCGCACGGACAGGGGACAATGAGCAGTTCTTC
TRBV29-1	-	TRBJ2-5	-	CSVERSAGRRETQYF	TGCAGCGTTGAGAGGAGCGCGGGGCGACGGGAGACCCAGTACTTC
TRBV20-1	-	TRBJ1-2	few	CSAWTTYGYTF	TGCAGTGCTTGGACGACCTATGGCTACACCTTC
TRBV11-1	-	TRBJ2-4	few	CASSSPRLIAKNIQYF	TGTGCCAGCAGCTCCCCGCGGTTGATAGCCAAAAACATTCAGTACTTC
TRBV29-1	-	TRBJ2-3	-	CSVDLGIDTQYF	TGCAGCGTTGATTTGGGGATAGATACGCAGTATTTT
TRBV18	-	TRBJ2-7	-	CASSPTYQGSYEQYF	TGTGCCAGCTCACCAACGTATCAGGGCTCCTACGAGCAGTACTTC
TRBV7-9	TRBD2	TRBJ2-7	-	CASSPISGGTYEQYF	TGTGCCAGCAGCCCAATTAGCGGGGGAACCTACGAGCAGTACTTC
TRBV2	-	TRBJ2-7	-	CASSGQTLYEQYF	TGTGCCAGCAGCGGGCAGACCTTATACGAGCAGTACTTC
TRBV7-9	-	TRBJ2-5	-	CASSLAGLQQETQYF	TGTGCCAGCAGCTTAGCGGGTCTACAGCAAGAGACCCAGTACTTC
TRBV6-5	TRBD1	TRBJ1-5	-	CASSVDRNGNQPQHF	TGTGCCAGCAGTGTGGACAGGAATGGCAATCAGCCCCAGCATTTT
TRBV5-6	-	TRBJ1-4	-	CASSQREDGEKLFF	TGTGCCAGCAGCCAAAGGGAGGATGGCGAAAAACTGTTTTTT
TRBV4-3	TRBD2	TRBJ2-1	many	CASSQDTGGVYNEQFF	TGCGCCAGCAGCCAAGATACGGGAGGGGTTTACAATGAGCAGTTCTTC
TRBV5-6	-	TRBJ2-2	-	CANFLRDASNGELFF	TGTGCCAACTTCCTCCGGGACGCCTCGAACGGGGAGCTGTTTTTT
TRBV5-1	TRBD2	TRBJ2-1	-	CASSIMTSGGNNEQFF	TGCGCCAGCAGCATTATGACTAGCGGGGGAAACAATGAGCAGTTCTTC
TRBV29-1	TRBD2	TRBJ2-7	-	CSVPGLESYEQYF	TGCAGCGTGCCGGGACTAGAATCCTACGAGCAGTACTTC
TRBV11-2	-	TRBJ1-4	few	CASSPRGSLNEKLFF	TGTGCCAGCAGCCCAAGAGGCAGTCTGAATGAAAAACTGTTTTTT
TRBV4-3	TRBD2	TRBJ2-7	-	CASSQDTAAGGSEQYF	TGCGCCAGCAGCCAAGATACAGCCGCCGGGGGGAGCGAGCAGTACTTC
TRBV7-6	TRBD2	TRBJ2-3	-	CASSSPTSGGAVDTQYF	TGTGCCAGCAGCTCCCCTACTAGCGGGGGGGCAGTAGATACGCAGTATTTT
TRBV7-2	-	TRBJ1-5	-	CASSLAGHQPQHF	TGTGCCAGCAGCTTAGCGGGGCATCAGCCCCAGCATTTT
TRBV10-3	-	TRBJ2-7	-	CAISESPQNSYEQYF	TGTGCCATCAGTGAGTCACCCCAAAACTCCTACGAGCAGTACTTC